The 15 T cell receptor beta chains listed next were all sequenced from one sample in a study of T cells in tuberculosis. The table came from immunoSEQ multiplex PCR; TCRdb's copy has only in-frame clones and leaves some out. The sample comprises tens of thousands of clones, just over 90% of which are singletons, and approximately 2% rests with the top ten. Cells were sorted from thawed PBMC rested overnight and stained with GMM-loaded CD1B tetramer, viability dye and anti-CD3. The CD1B tetramers carried C32 glucose monomycolate purified from Rhodococcus equi. Sequenced input: CD1b-GMM tetramer-negative cells sorted from PBMCs. These receptors originate from an adult woman with latent tuberculosis.

J is TRBJ2-4 and V is TRBV27, with D perhaps matching TRBD1 (5 bases). V was clipped by 10 bases and J by 16 bases, with 23 bases between them. Germline V CDR1 and CDR2: MNHEY, SMNVEV (reference sequence). The CDR3 extends over 12 amino acids. CDR3 region: CATPASRALCYF. Written as DNA, the CDR3 is TGTGCCACCCCCGCCTCCAGGGCGCTCTGCTACTTC.

The chain links TRBV5-1 to TRBJ2-7, with TRBD2 identical over 10 bases. Losses at the gene ends were 4 bases for V and 2 bases for J; bases not matched to a gene: 3. The germline V gene encodes CDR1 SGHRS and CDR2 YFSETQ. The CDR3 is 14 residues long. CDR3 sequence (DNA): TGCGCCAGCAGCATAGCGGGGGGACCCTACGAGCAGTACGTC. It yields the protein CASSIAGGPYEQYV.

The sample holds one count of this clone. The genes are TRBV5-1 and TRBJ2-5; TRBD2 agrees at 9 bases. CDR3 length: 18 residues. Germline CDR1 reads SGHRS; CDR2 reads YFSETQ. J lost 2 bases, V lost 0 bases, and 11 bases had no gene match. The chain's CDR3 is CASSLEGLASPLQETQYF. The CDR3 DNA reads as TGCGCCAGCAGCTTGGAAGGACTAGCGTCCCCCCTGCAAGAGACCCAGTACTTC. The whole variable domain, filled in from reference TRBV5-1 and TRBJ2-5, reads KAGVTQTPRYLIKTRGQQVTLSCSPISGHRSVSWYQQTPGQGLQFLFEYFSETQRNKGNFPGRFSGRQFSNSRSEMNVSTLELGDSALYLCASSLEGLASPLQETQYFGPGTRLLVL.

The chain joins TRBV7-9 to TRBJ2-2; a possible D gene is TRBD2 (5 bases). The CDR3 extends over 14 amino acids. The germline V and J ends were trimmed by 5 bases and 6 bases, with 13 bases remaining between them. Per germline, CDR1 SEHNR and CDR2 FQNEAQ (reference sequence). CDR3 in amino acids: CASSPSTGSGELFF. The CDR3 DNA reads TGTGCCAGCAGCCCATCAACGGGGTCCGGGGAGCTGTTTTTT.

This chain uses TRBV6-6 with TRBJ1-2, with a tentative D call TRBD1 (6 bases). V was clipped by 5 bases and J by 8 bases, with 21 bases between them. CDR3 length equals 15 residues. The V gene's germline CDR1 is MNHNY and CDR2 SVGAGI (reference sequence). The CDR3 loop is CASSGGVGGAGGYTF. CDR3 bases: TGTGCCAGCAGTGGCGGCGTAGGGGGGGCCGGAGGCTACACCTTC.

The chain combines TRBV30 with TRBJ2-7; D possibly corresponds to TRBD1 (5 bases). CDR1 and CDR2 (germline): GTSNPN, SVGIG (reference sequence). The length of the CDR3 is 14 residues. Trimming took 0 bases from V and 3 from J, leaving 12 bases between them. This CDR3 reads CAWSVQDTNYEQYF. The CDR3 DNA sequence: TGTGCCTGGAGTGTACAGGACACGAACTACGAGCAGTACTTC.

The CDR3 sequence is CASSLQTGSYGYTF. The CDR3 nucleotides are TGCGCCAGCAGCCTCCAGACAGGTTCCTATGGCTACACCTTC. The chain couples TRBV5-1 to TRBJ1-2; a weak D match, TRBD1 (6 bases). The ends were cut back, 4 bases at V and 4 bases at J, with 14 bases in the middle. Germline-derived CDR1 and CDR2 are SGHRS and YFSETQ. The CDR3 has 14 residues.

This clone was detected only once. The chain uses TRBV7-9 and TRBJ1-5; the match to TRBD1 covers 9 bases. Per germline, CDR1 SEHNR and CDR2 FQNEAQ (reference sequence). This CDR3 contains 14 residues. The ends lost 1 base at V and 6 bases at J; junction bases unmatched: 1. The CDR3 sequence is CASSLDRGLQPQHF. DNA for the CDR3: TGTGCCAGCAGCTTAGACAGGGGGCTTCAGCCCCAGCATTTT.

V gene TRBV19 combines with J gene TRBJ2-3; 8 nucleotides align to TRBD2. The CDR3 runs to 15 residues. V was pared by 1 base and J by 2 bases, with 2 bases of the junction left unmatched. CDR1 is LNHDA and CDR2 is SQIVND in the germline V gene (reference sequence). The CDR3 sequence: CASSIGAGATDTQYF. The CDR3 DNA reads as TGTGCCAGTAGTATAGGAGCGGGGGCCACAGATACGCAGTATTTT.

This chain links TRBV14 with TRBJ2-2, with a possible D match to TRBD1 (6 bases). Germline CDR1 and CDR2: SGHDN and FVKESK. Trimming took off 10 bases at V and 4 bases at J, with 10 bases between the two ends. CDR3 length: 12 residues. CDR3 in amino acids: CAIQGSTGELFF. The CDR3 DNA reads TGTGCCATACAGGGTAGCACCGGGGAGCTGTTTTTT.

The chain uses TRBV28 and TRBJ1-5, with no clear D. Germline V gives CDR1 MDHEN, CDR2 SYDVKM. V was shortened by 1 base and J by 0 bases, with 10 bases between the two germline ends. The CDR3 has 16 residues. The CDR3 protein is CASSLYRRNSNQPQHF. CDR3 in DNA: TGTGCCAGCAGTTTATATCGGCGGAATAGCAATCAGCCCCAGCATTTT.

V usage is TRBV19 and J usage is TRBJ1-6, with 7 bases lining up with TRBD1. The CDR3 runs 16 residues. The germline V gene has CDR1 LNHDA and CDR2 SQIVND (reference sequence). The V segment lost 3 bases and the J segment 7 bases; nucleotides outside the gene matches: 9. CDR3 DNA sequence: TGTGCCAGTAGTATCCGACAGGGTCAGAACAATTCACCCCTCCACTTT. Amino acids: CASSIRQGQNNSPLHF. The variable domain in full, completed from reference TRBV19 and TRBJ1-6, reads DGGITQSPKYLFRKEGQNVTLSCEQNLNHDAMYWYRQDPGQGLRLIYYSQIVNDFQKGDIAEGYSVSREKKESFPLTVTSAQKNPTAFYLCASSIRQGQNNSPLHFGNGTRLTVT.

J is TRBJ1-4 and V is TRBV15; D ambiguous. Between the trimmed V and J ends, which lost 1 base and 6 bases, there was a span of 3 bases. Germline CDR1 is LNHNV and CDR2 is YYDKDF (reference sequence). This CDR3 is 12 amino acids long. The CDR3 loop is CATSRAHEKLFF. DNA for the CDR3: TGTGCCACCAGCAGAGCTCATGAAAAACTGTTTTTT.

The chain joins TRBV18 to TRBJ2-3; 12 bases match TRBD2. Germline V CDR1 and CDR2: KGHSH, LQKENI. Trimming took 6 bases from V and 0 from J; bases not matched to a gene: 7. CDR3 length equals 17 residues. DNA for the CDR3: TGTGCCAGCTCTCGATGGACTAGCGGGGCAAGCACAGATACGCAGTATTTT. Translated, it gives CASSRWTSGASTDTQYF. The full variable domain, completed using reference TRBV18 and TRBJ2-3, is NAGVMQNPRHLVRRRGQEARLRCSPMKGHSHVYWYRQLPEEGLKFMVYLQKENIIDESGMPKERFSAEFPKEGPSILRIQQVVRGDSAAYFCASSRWTSGASTDTQYFGPGTRLTVL.

This chain uses TRBV7-8 with TRBJ2-1; possible D gene TRBD2, 7 bases. Germline V gene lookup returns CDR1 SGHVS and CDR2 FQNEAQ. Trimming removed 5 bases at V and 13 bases at J, with 15 bases between. The CDR3 length is 12 residues. The CDR3 nucleotides are TGTGCCAGCAGCCCGGGGGGCCCCGGACAGTTCTTC. Translated, it gives CASSPGGPGQFF.